A single sample is the source of the 6 T cell receptor beta chains below, sequenced in a study of blood T cells in healthy people across ages (dated by TCRdb to between 2015 and 2017). Libraries came from 5' RACE. The sequencer listed for this sample is Illumina HiSeq 2500. A second about 7 to 11 cycle PCR used a sample-barcoded 5' primer and a J-beta primer mix. TCRdb itself trimmed the public reads at Q25 with fastp, ran MiXCR and retained productive beta chains. Entries that share a CDR3 protein sequence are merged under the most common genes and DNA. Recorded for this sample are about 1.6 million distinct CDR3 sequences; roughly a third of them occurred a single time. Together, the top ten hold around 11% of the sample. Material: blood. These receptors were obtained from a woman aged 25 to 39 in good health.

About this clonotype itself: An end of the junction does not agree with germline; a read error may underlie this. The chain carries TRBV6-5 and TRBJ2-3; D may be TRBD2 (6 bases). This CDR3 has 14 amino acids. Germline V gives CDR1 MNHEY, CDR2 SVGAGI. The CDR3 is CASSYGAGTGTQYF. CDR3 in DNA: TGTGCCAGCAGTTACGGAGCGGGCACAGGTACGCAGTATTTT.

The chain links TRBV5-4 to TRBJ2-7; TRBD2 is a possible D gene (6 bases). CDR3 length: 14 residues. The germline V and J ends were trimmed by 1 base and 7 bases, with 15 bases remaining between them. Germline CDR1 SGHNT, CDR2 YYREEE (reference sequence). In DNA form, the CDR3 reads TGTGCCAGCAGCTTGACTCTATTCGGGGGTGAGCAGTACTTC. The encoded protein is CASSLTLFGGEQYF.

The chain has TRBV20-1 and TRBJ2-1; a weak D match, TRBD2 (6 bases). The germline gives CDR1 DFQATT, CDR2 SNEGSKA (reference sequence). The CDR3 consists of 14 residues. V was shortened by 0 bases and J by 9 bases, with 15 bases between the two germline ends. CDR3 sequence (DNA): TGCAGTGCTAGAGAGGGAGGACCCGCTGGTGAGCAGTTCTTC. Its translation: CSAREGGPAGEQFF.

The chain couples TRBV4-1 to TRBJ1-2, with D tentatively TRBD1 (5 bases). The CDR3 has 15 residues. In germline, CDR1 is MGHRA, CDR2 YSYEKL. V was pared by 0 bases and J by 6 bases, with 14 bases between. CDR3 DNA sequence: TGCGCCAGCAGCCAAGACCCCGGGGCCCTCGATGGCTACACCTTC. Translation: CASSQDPGALDGYTF.

V gene TRBV25-1 combines with J gene TRBJ2-5, with TRBD2 matching 9 bases. With the DNA end fitting TRBJ2-7 better, the J assignment may be wrong. From germline, CDR1 is MGHDK and CDR2 SYGVNS. The CDR3 extends over 15 amino acids. The CDR3 reads CASRGIAGEYYEQYF. In DNA, the CDR3 is TGTGCCAGCAGAGGAATAGCGGGGGAGTACTACGAGCAGTACTTC.

J is TRBJ2-1 and V is TRBV12-3 or TRBV12-4; TRBD2 matches at 8 bases. CDR3 length: 15 residues. The trim removed 5 bases at V and 7 bases at J, leaving 10 bases unmatched. The CDR3, as DNA: TGTGCCAGCAGTCTATCCCCAGCGGGAGTGAATGAGCAGTTCTTC. Amino acid sequence: CASSLSPAGVNEQFF.